Listed here are 18 T cell receptor beta chains from one sample, sequenced in a study of OX40 agonist ivuxolimab in advanced cancers. Here immunoSEQ multiplex PCR was the method, and the copy in TCRdb shows in-frame clones only, minus some. The sample carries about 15,000 clones, approximately 78% recorded once. The specimen was CD4+ or CD8+ T cells sorted from blood, collected in a trial of the OX40 agonist ivuxolimab. Receptors originate from an adult with an advanced solid tumor such as melanoma, head and neck, liver or kidney cancer.

This clone was recorded only once. The genes are TRBV7-9 and TRBJ2-5; tentatively, D is TRBD2 (6 bases). V was clipped by 8 bases and J by 5 bases, with 18 bases between them. This CDR3 spans 14 amino acids. CDR1 is SEHNR, CDR2 FQNEAQ, per germline (reference sequence). CDR3 sequence reads: CASGVGEEVETQYF. For the CDR3, the DNA is TGTGCCAGCGGAGTCGGGGAGGAGGTGGAGACCCAGTACTTC.

V is TRBV28 and J is TRBJ1-1; D call uncertain. The V gene's germline CDR1 is MDHEN and CDR2 SYDVKM. The CDR3 is made up of 10 amino acids. Deletions cut 11 bases from V and 1 base from J, with 5 bases between. CDR3 protein: CASRNTEAFF. In DNA form, the CDR3 reads TGTGCCTCCAGGAACACTGAAGCTTTCTTT.

The chain combines TRBV7-2 with TRBJ2-3; D not resolved. Germline V gene lookup returns CDR1 SGHTA and CDR2 FQGNSA. The CDR3 has 10 amino acids. V was trimmed by 9 bases and J by 5 bases, leaving 6 bases between them. The CDR3 is CASSGDTQYF. The CDR3 region has the DNA TGTGCCAGTAGTGGAGATACGCAGTATTTT.

This sequence joins TRBV18 and TRBJ1-5, with D hard to call. Deletions cut 6 bases from V and 4 bases from J, with 13 bases between. The CDR3 spans 14 residues. Germline-derived CDR1 and CDR2 are KGHSH and LQKENI. CDR3 DNA sequence: TGTGCCAGCTCCCCGGGCAGGTTAAATCAGCCCCAGCATTTT. It yields the protein CASSPGRLNQPQHF.

The chain links TRBV11-3 to TRBJ2-1; TRBD2 aligns across 11 bases. Germline V gene sequence: CDR1 SGHNT, CDR2 YENEEA. The CDR3 consists of 16 residues. Trimming at V came to 3 bases and at J to 6 bases, leaving 7 bases not matched to a gene. The CDR3 DNA reads as TGTGCCAGCAGCTTTACTAGCGGGAGAGGTCGCAATGAGCAGTTCTTC. Residues: CASSFTSGRGRNEQFF.

This chain joins TRBV29-1 and TRBJ2-2; TRBD1 aligns across 7 bases. CDR3 length equals 13 residues. The V segment lost 1 base and the J segment 6 bases; nucleotides outside the gene matches: 2. Germline CDR1 reads SQVTM; CDR2 reads ANQGSEA. Here the CDR3 reads CSVEGQGPGELFF. The CDR3 DNA is TGCAGCGTTGAAGGACAGGGTCCCGGGGAGCTGTTTTTT.

This rearrangement joins TRBV29-1 to TRBJ1-1; 12 bases are shared with TRBD1. Germline-derived CDR1 and CDR2 are SQVTM and ANQGSEA. The J segment lost 7 bases and the V segment lost 6 bases, leaving 6 bases of the junction unmatched. The CDR3 is 13 residues long. The chain's CDR3 is CSVPGQGANEAFF. In DNA, the CDR3 is TGCAGCGTCCCGGGACAGGGGGCCAATGAAGCTTTCTTT.

The chain employs TRBV19 and TRBJ2-5; 7 nucleotides line up with TRBD2. The V and J ends lost 6 bases and 2 bases, in that order; junction bases with no gene match: 3. Germline V gene lookup returns CDR1 LNHDA and CDR2 SQIVND (reference sequence). This CDR3 contains 13 residues. CDR3 sequence reads: CASRASGQETQYF. Written as DNA, the CDR3 is TGTGCCAGTAGGGCTAGCGGACAAGAGACCCAGTACTTC. Together with reference TRBV19 and TRBJ2-5, the CDR3 gives the full variable domain: DGGITQSPKYLFRKEGQNVTLSCEQNLNHDAMYWYRQDPGQGLRLIYYSQIVNDFQKGDIAEGYSVSREKKESFPLTVTSAQKNPTAFYLCASRASGQETQYFGPGTRLLVL.

The chain is built from TRBV7-8 and TRBJ1-1; unclear D gene. The CDR3 consists of 15 residues. Looked up from germline, CDR1 is SGHVS and CDR2 is FQNEAQ. V was clipped by 0 bases and J by 1 base, with 9 bases between them. The chain's CDR3 is CASSLAWAPNTEAFF. Written as DNA, the CDR3 is TGTGCCAGCAGCTTAGCGTGGGCCCCGAACACTGAAGCTTTCTTT.

This chain joins TRBV5-1 and TRBJ1-2; D is undetermined. The V gene's germline CDR1 is SGHRS and CDR2 YFSETQ. V was pared by 4 bases and J by 8 bases, with 15 bases between. CDR3 length equals 13 residues. The CDR3 DNA reads TGCGCCAGCAGCCCCCTCAAAGACGGGGGCTACACCTTC. It yields the protein CASSPLKDGGYTF.

V usage is TRBV28 and J usage is TRBJ2-1; a possible D gene is TRBD1 (8 bases). V lost 5 bases to trimming and J lost 1 base, with 21 bases between them. The CDR3 is 18 amino acids. Germline V CDR1 and CDR2: MDHEN, SYDVKM. CDR3: CASSRNRGNSGSYNEQFF. The CDR3 region has the DNA TGTGCCAGCAGTAGGAACAGGGGGAATAGCGGGTCCTACAATGAGCAGTTCTTC.

The chain has TRBV7-2 and TRBJ1-4; TRBD1 might be the D (6 bases). The CDR3 is 16 amino acids. CDR1 SGHTA and CDR2 FQGNSA come from the germline V gene. V lost 5 bases and J lost 4, with 17 bases in between. DNA of the CDR3: TGTGCCAGCAGCCGGCGGGGCGGACAGCTTAATGAAAAACTGTTTTTT. Translating gives CASSRRGGQLNEKLFF. Looking up the rest from reference TRBV7-2 and TRBJ1-4 gives the full variable domain: GAGVSQSPSNKVTEKGKDVELRCDPISGHTALYWYRQSLGQGLEFLIYFQGNSAPDKSGLPSDRFSAERTGGSVSTLTIQRTQQEDSAVYLCASSRRGGQLNEKLFFGSGTQLSVL.

This chain connects TRBV14 to TRBJ2-7; 10 bases agree with TRBD2. V trimming: 6 bases; J trimming: 6 bases; junction bases outside the gene matches: 11. Germline V lookup: CDR1 SGHDN, CDR2 FVKESK. The CDR3 sequence is 15 residues long. The chain's CDR3 is CASSYSGRALLEQYF. DNA of the CDR3: TGTGCCAGCAGTTACAGCGGGAGGGCTCTGCTCGAGCAGTACTTC.

The V gene is TRBV7-2, the J gene TRBJ2-5; TRBD1 might be the D (6 bases). The CDR3 extends over 15 amino acids. The ends were cut back, 5 bases at V and 8 bases at J, with 21 bases in the middle. Germline CDR1 reads SGHTA; CDR2 reads FQGNSA. CDR3 protein: CASSPRGGHPSTQYF. CDR3 in DNA: TGTGCCAGCAGCCCACGAGGGGGACACCCCAGTACCCAGTACTTC.

The V gene is TRBV11-2, the J gene TRBJ2-5; either TRBD1 or TRBD2 may fit D (5 bases each). This CDR3 region has 11 residues. CDR1 and CDR2 from the germline V gene are SGHAT and FQNNGV. V lost 6 bases and J 5 bases, leaving 7 bases between the germline ends. CDR3 loop: CASRGVETQYF. CDR3 DNA sequence: TGTGCCAGCAGGGGGGTGGAGACCCAGTACTTC.

The chain recombines TRBV12-5 with TRBJ2-7; 11 bases agree with TRBD1. The CDR3 is made up of 14 amino acids. CDR1 LGHNT and CDR2 FRNRAP come from the germline V gene. After removal of 6 bases from V and 3 bases from J, the junction contained 4 bases not matched to a gene. CDR3 amino acids: CASGPGTGGYEQYF. As DNA, the CDR3 is TGTGCTAGTGGCCCCGGGACAGGGGGCTACGAGCAGTACTTC.

This chain joins TRBV18 and TRBJ2-2; TRBD1 matches at 9 bases. Germline V lookup: CDR1 KGHSH, CDR2 LQKENI. The CDR3 runs 15 residues. The J segment lost 6 bases and the V segment lost 6 bases, leaving 8 bases of the junction unmatched. The CDR3 region is CASSQGTGRAGELFF. CDR3 in DNA: TGTGCCAGCTCTCAAGGGACAGGGCGCGCCGGGGAGCTGTTTTTT.

In its sample, this clone was seen once. The J gene is TRBJ1-2, the V gene TRBV30, with D possibly TRBD1 on 6 matching bases. The CDR3 runs to 13 residues. CDR1 and CDR2 (germline): GTSNPN, SVGIG (reference sequence). V lost 7 bases to trimming and J lost 2 bases, with 14 bases between them. The CDR3, as DNA: TGTGCCTTCAAACTGACAGGCAACTATGGCTACACCTTC. This encodes CAFKLTGNYGYTF.